These T cell receptor beta chains were read from a single sample in a study of PD-L1 blockade in urothelial cancer. Assay used: immunoSEQ multiplex PCR; TCRdb lists only in-frame clones, some missing. The data contain some 40,000 clones, under 95% of them seen just once; the ten biggest clones take up 5.5% to 8%. The material was PBMCs, obtained around atezolizumab (anti-PD-L1) treatment. Receptors were obtained from a man in his 70s with urothelial cancer. The CDR3 runs from the conserved cysteine through the conserved F or W. D genes are given only for firm matches. The listing skips clone size in some rows; elsewhere it reads once, few, many or a size class.

V	J	D	size	CDR3	DNA
TRBV10-2	TRBJ2-4	TRBD2	NA	CASSNLAGGKNIQYF	TGCGCCAGCAGCAACCTAGCGGGGGGGAAAAACATTCAGTACTTC
TRBV29-1	TRBJ1-4	TRBD1	NA	CSVSTRDSYEKLFF	TGCAGCGTCAGCACCCGGGACAGCTATGAAAAACTGTTTTTT
TRBV5-1	TRBJ2-2	NA	NA	CASSPRGASTGELFF	TGCGCCAGCAGCCCCCGGGGGGCGAGCACCGGGGAGCTGTTTTTT
TRBV2	TRBJ1-2	NA	once	CASSEGEGGIRYTF	TGTGCCAGCAGTGAGGGGGAGGGAGGCATACGCTACACCTTC
TRBV18	TRBJ2-7	NA	NA	CASSRERSSYEQYF	TGTGCCAGCTCACGCGAACGGAGCTCCTACGAGCAGTACTTC
TRBV29-1	TRBJ2-3	TRBD2	NA	CSMTRSSGVTDTQYF	TGCAGCATGACCCGGTCTAGCGGGGTCACAGATACGCAGTATTTT
TRBV19	TRBJ2-3	NA	NA	CASTSSGGTQYF	TGTGCCAGTACCTCCTCCGGGGGTACGCAGTATTTT
TRBV28	TRBJ1-1	TRBD1	NA	CASSGQGWTEAFF	TGTGCCAGCAGTGGACAGGGGTGGACTGAAGCTTTCTTT
TRBV30	TRBJ2-7	TRBD1	NA	CAWSGQGPTQQYF	TGTGCCTGGAGTGGACAGGGACCTACCCAGCAGTACTTC
TRBV7-9	TRBJ1-4	TRBD1	NA	CASSSPGQGSEKLFF	TGTGCCAGCAGCTCTCCGGGACAGGGAAGTGAAAAACTGTTTTTT
TRBV6-5	TRBJ1-5	NA	NA	CASSYTYNQPQHF	TGTGCCAGCAGTTACACTTACAATCAGCCCCAGCATTTT
TRBV28	TRBJ1-5	NA	NA	CASIEKGRRGTNQPQHF	TGTGCCAGCATCGAGAAGGGGAGAAGGGGGACAAATCAGCCCCAGCATTTT
TRBV19	TRBJ2-2	NA	NA	CASSMLTSPSTGELFF	TGTGCCAGTAGTATGTTAACTAGCCCCTCAACCGGGGAGCTGTTTTTT
TRBV5-5	TRBJ2-5	NA	NA	CASAREETQYF	TGTGCCAGCGCTCGTGAGGAGACCCAGTACTTC
TRBV9	TRBJ2-7	TRBD2	NA	CASSPRGSGSGIDEQYF	TGTGCCAGCAGCCCCCGGGGTAGCGGGAGCGGTATTGACGAGCAGTACTTC
TRBV28	TRBJ1-2	NA	NA	CASTPINRDSYGYTF	TGTGCCAGCACCCCGATAAACAGGGATAGCTATGGCTACACCTTC
TRBV11-2	TRBJ2-3	NA	NA	CASSLDVTSTTDTQYF	TGTGCCAGCAGCTTAGACGTGACTAGTACCACAGATACGCAGTATTTT
TRBV5-1	TRBJ1-2	NA	NA	CASSTEGGYGYTF	TGCGCCAGCAGCACGGAGGGAGGCTATGGCTACACCTTC
TRBV2	TRBJ1-5	NA	NA	CASSARGGNQPQHF	TGTGCCAGCAGTGCCAGGGGCGGCAATCAGCCCCAGCATTTT
TRBV27	TRBJ2-2	TRBD2	NA	CASSPGTSGGPGGELFF	TGTGCCAGCAGCCCCGGGACTAGCGGAGGGCCAGGGGGGGAGCTGTTTTTT
TRBV5-5	TRBJ2-2	TRBD1	NA	CASSSPGQGNTGELFF	TGTGCCAGCAGCTCCCCCGGACAGGGGAACACCGGGGAGCTGTTTTTT
TRBV28	TRBJ2-2	NA	NA	CASSLETGKTNTGELFF	TGTGCCAGCAGTCTTGAAACAGGAAAAACGAACACCGGGGAGCTGTTTTTT
TRBV7-3	TRBJ1-1	NA	few	CASSPTPSRGGTEAFF	TGTGCCAGCAGCCCGACCCCTTCCAGGGGTGGGACTGAAGCTTTCTTT
TRBV2	TRBJ2-3	TRBD1	few	CASSVGQGYTDTQYF	TGTGCCAGCAGTGTAGGACAGGGATACACAGATACGCAGTATTTT
TRBV18	TRBJ1-3	NA	NA	CASSPEAAGNTIYF	TGTGCCAGCTCACCGGAGGCAGCTGGAAACACCATATATTTT
TRBV19	TRBJ1-2	TRBD1	NA	CASSTTGAWNYGYTF	TGTGCCAGTAGTACAACAGGGGCTTGGAACTATGGCTACACCTTC
TRBV6-1	TRBJ1-2	NA	NA	CASSENVGNYGYTF	TGTGCCAGCAGTGAAAACGTGGGCAACTATGGCTACACCTTC
TRBV18	TRBJ2-3	NA	once	CASSQTGQRVTDTQYF	TGTGCCAGCTCACAAACCGGACAAAGGGTCACAGATACGCAGTATTTT
TRBV11-2	TRBJ1-2	TRBD1	once	CASSPTPGQSHRHYGYTF	TGTGCCAGCAGCCCTACCCCGGGACAGTCCCATCGTCACTATGGCTACACCTTC
TRBV7-9	TRBJ1-4	NA	NA	CASSLGQEITTNEKLFF	TGTGCCAGCAGCCTGGGACAAGAGATTACAACTAATGAAAAACTGTTTTTT
TRBV28	TRBJ2-2	NA	NA	CASSGAGNTGELFF	TGTGCCAGCAGTGGCGCGGGGAACACCGGGGAGCTGTTTTTT
TRBV10-3	TRBJ1-1	NA	NA	CAISGPGALKTFF	TGTGCCATCAGTGGTCCAGGGGCCCTGAAGACTTTCTTT
TRBV10-3	TRBJ2-3	TRBD1	NA	CAISRGQGPTDTQYF	TGTGCCATCAGCCGCGGACAGGGACCCACAGATACGCAGTATTTT
TRBV12-2	TRBJ1-4	NA	NA	CASRFERTGANEKLFF	TGTGCAAGTCGCTTCGAGCGGACAGGGGCTAATGAAAAACTGTTTTTT
TRBV30	TRBJ2-1	TRBD2	few	CAWSPGTSGMFNEQFF	TGTGCCTGGAGTCCGGGGACTAGCGGGATGTTCAATGAGCAGTTCTTC
TRBV7-3	TRBJ2-3	TRBD2	NA	CASSSGGLAGGPNTQYF	TGTGCCAGCAGCTCGGGGGGACTAGCGGGAGGGCCGAATACGCAGTATTTT
TRBV9	TRBJ1-2	TRBD1	NA	CASSVGTGADYGYTF	TGTGCCAGCAGCGTAGGAACAGGGGCGGACTATGGCTACACCTTC
TRBV5-4	TRBJ2-5	TRBD2	NA	CASSYWTSGRQETQYF	TGTGCCAGCAGCTACTGGACTAGCGGGAGGCAAGAGACCCAGTACTTC
TRBV30	TRBJ1-2	NA	NA	CAWGPGWGYTF	TGTGCCTGGGGGCCGGGATGGGGCTACACCTTC
TRBV6-1	TRBJ2-2	NA	NA	CAGQGGVGTGELFF	TGTGCCGGACAAGGAGGGGTTGGCACCGGGGAGCTGTTTTTT
TRBV7-9	TRBJ2-2	NA	NA	CASSLFPRGNTGELFF	TGTGCCAGCAGCTTATTCCCTCGGGGGAACACCGGGGAGCTGTTTTTT
TRBV10-3	TRBJ2-3	NA	NA	CAISERRQTSTDTQYF	TGTGCCATCAGTGAAAGGAGACAGACCTCCACAGATACGCAGTATTTT
TRBV28	TRBJ2-7	NA	NA	CASSLSSPNEQYF	TGTGCCAGCAGTTTGTCTAGTCCCAACGAGCAGTACTTC
TRBV7-3	TRBJ2-5	TRBD2	NA	CASSPSGGGVGETQYF	TGTGCCAGCAGCCCGTCGGGGGGGGGAGTAGGGGAGACCCAGTACTTC
TRBV5-1	TRBJ2-5	TRBD1	once	CASSSGPPGQGAKTQYF	TGCGCCAGCAGCTCAGGGCCCCCGGGACAGGGGGCGAAGACCCAGTACTTC
TRBV4-2	TRBJ1-5	NA	NA	CASSQGQRGLDQPQHF	TGTGCCAGCAGCCAAGGACAGCGGGGACTCGATCAGCCCCAGCATTTT
TRBV6-1	TRBJ1-2	TRBD1	NA	CASSQDRGNGYTF	TGTGCCAGCAGTCAGGACAGGGGGAATGGCTACACCTTC
TRBV2	TRBJ1-4	NA	NA	CASQDRTTGEKLFF	TGTGCCAGCCAAGACAGGACCACGGGGGAAAAACTGTTTTTT
TRBV5-4	TRBJ2-1	TRBD2	NA	CASSLSSAGGPVEQFF	TGTGCCAGCAGCTTGTCGTCCGCGGGAGGGCCCGTTGAGCAGTTCTTC
TRBV5-1	TRBJ2-7	TRBD2	NA	CASSSTISGGPPYEQYF	TGCGCCAGCAGCTCCACCATTTCGGGGGGTCCTCCCTACGAGCAGTACTTC
TRBV6-5	TRBJ1-1	NA	once	CASSYRSGNSEAFF	TGTGCCAGCAGTTATCGGAGCGGGAACTCTGAAGCTTTCTTT
TRBV7-3	TRBJ2-7	NA	NA	CASSLAPGVAYEQYF	TGTGCCAGCAGCTTAGCCCCTGGTGTAGCCTACGAGCAGTACTTC
TRBV28	TRBJ2-1	TRBD2	NA	CASSARLAGGGGNEQFF	TGTGCCAGCAGTGCAAGACTAGCGGGAGGGGGGGGCAATGAGCAGTTCTTC
TRBV19	TRBJ1-5	NA	NA	CASSRSPRGNQPQHF	TGTGCCAGTAGTAGGTCCCCCAGGGGCAATCAGCCCCAGCATTTT
TRBV28	TRBJ2-3	TRBD2	NA	CATSSGGRGQQQYF	TGTGCCACCTCATCCGGGGGGAGGGGCCAACAGCAGTATTTT
TRBV6-5	TRBJ2-1	TRBD1	NA	CASSFTQGSYNEQFF	TGTGCCAGCAGTTTTACACAGGGGTCCTACAATGAGCAGTTCTTC
TRBV4-1	TRBJ1-4	NA	NA	CASSHRDEKLFF	TGCGCCAGCAGCCACAGGGATGAAAAACTGTTTTTT
TRBV7-9	TRBJ2-7	TRBD1	NA	CASSSPGQGNEQYF	TGTGCCAGCAGCTCTCCGGGACAGGGGAACGAGCAGTACTTC
TRBV19	TRBJ1-1	TRBD1	NA	CASRKTGVDTEAFF	TGTGCCAGTAGGAAGACAGGGGTGGACACTGAAGCTTTCTTT